Listed below are T cell receptor beta chains from one sample, sequenced in a study of regulatory T cells in long-lasting Graves disease. MiXCR, run by TCRdb on the multiplex PCR reads, gives a single entry per CDR3 protein. Of fewer than 500,000 distinct CDR3 sequences detected, 16% appear once; the ten largest clones hold over 9%. The same sample was also used in a study of T cells in Graves' hyperthyroidism and ophthalmopathy.

The material was peripheral blood mononuclear cells (PBMCs), obtained at new diagnosis, from a patient treated with antithyroid drugs. These receptors originate from a man aged 35-49 years with Graves disease. The CDR3 runs from the conserved cysteine through the conserved F or W. Fields, in order: clone size, V gene, D gene, J gene, CDR3 DNA, CDR3 protein. A D gene is named only where the DNA matches it firmly. Only some rows state a clone size, as once, few, many or a class for expanded clones.

clone_size: .
v_call: TRBV5-4
d_call: TRBD1
j_call: TRBJ1-2
cdr3_nt: TGTGCCAGCAGCTTATCTGACAGGGCCAGCTATGGCTACACCTTC
cdr3_aa: CASSLSDRASYGYTF

clone_size: .
v_call: TRBV9
d_call: .
j_call: TRBJ2-5
cdr3_nt: TGTGCCAGCAGCGGCACAGGTACCCAGTACTTC
cdr3_aa: CASSGTGTQYF

clone_size: few
v_call: TRBV29-1
d_call: TRBD2
j_call: TRBJ2-7
cdr3_nt: TGCAGCGTTGTGGAGCGGGGGGCGATGGACTGGCAGTACTTC
cdr3_aa: CSVVERGAMDWQYF

clone_size: many
v_call: TRBV20-1
d_call: .
j_call: TRBJ2-1
cdr3_nt: TGCAGTGCTAGCTCAGGGTTCTCCTACAATGAGCAGTTCTTC
cdr3_aa: CSASSGFSYNEQFF

clone_size: .
v_call: TRBV5-1
d_call: .
j_call: TRBJ2-1
cdr3_nt: TGCGCCAGCAGCATGCTTGAGGGGCGGAATGAGCAGTTCTTC
cdr3_aa: CASSMLEGRNEQFF

clone_size: many
v_call: TRBV2
d_call: .
j_call: TRBJ1-4
cdr3_nt: TGTGCCAGCAGTGAAGGGGGCGCGAGGGAAAAACTGTTTTTT
cdr3_aa: CASSEGGAREKLFF

clone_size: few
v_call: TRBV9
d_call: TRBD2
j_call: TRBJ2-1
cdr3_nt: TGTGCCAGCAGCGCTCTAGCGGGAAATGAGCAGTTCTTC
cdr3_aa: CASSALAGNEQFF

clone_size: few
v_call: TRBV2
d_call: .
j_call: TRBJ2-7
cdr3_nt: TGTGCCAGCAGCTTTCAGAAAGACAGGCAGACCTCCTACGAGCAGTACTTC
cdr3_aa: CASSFQKDRQTSYEQYF

clone_size: many
v_call: TRBV20-1
d_call: TRBD2
j_call: TRBJ2-7
cdr3_nt: TGCAGTGCTAGATACCTAGCGGGAGGCGGGGGGGAAACCTACGAGCAGTACTTC
cdr3_aa: CSARYLAGGGGETYEQYF

clone_size: .
v_call: TRBV2
d_call: TRBD1
j_call: TRBJ2-2
cdr3_nt: TGTGCCAGCAGTTTGGACAGGTCCTACACCGGGGAGCTGTTTTTT
cdr3_aa: CASSLDRSYTGELFF

clone_size: many
v_call: TRBV28
d_call: .
j_call: TRBJ1-2
cdr3_nt: TGTGCCAGCAGTTCTTTACGGGCTCAGGGCTACACCTTC
cdr3_aa: CASSSLRAQGYTF

clone_size: few
v_call: TRBV20-1
d_call: .
j_call: TRBJ2-3
cdr3_nt: TGCAGTGCTAGAGATCCCCACAGGAGCACAGATACGCAGTATTTT
cdr3_aa: CSARDPHRSTDTQYF

clone_size: few
v_call: TRBV5-4
d_call: .
j_call: TRBJ1-1
cdr3_nt: TGTGCCAGCAGCTTGGGGTTCAAGGGGGTGAACACTGAAGCTTTCTTT
cdr3_aa: CASSLGFKGVNTEAFF

clone_size: many
v_call: TRBV6-1
d_call: TRBD2
j_call: TRBJ2-7
cdr3_nt: TGTGCCAGCAGTGAAAGTGTGGCTAGCGGATACGAGCAGTACTTC
cdr3_aa: CASSESVASGYEQYF

clone_size: few
v_call: TRBV7-9
d_call: TRBD1
j_call: TRBJ1-2
cdr3_nt: TGTGCCAGCAGCTATTCCCTGACAGGGAGGGATGGCTACACCTTC
cdr3_aa: CASSYSLTGRDGYTF

clone_size: many
v_call: TRBV30
d_call: .
j_call: TRBJ1-5
cdr3_nt: TGTGCCTGGAGTGTTGAATCTGATCAGCCCCAGCATTTT
cdr3_aa: CAWSVESDQPQHF

clone_size: .
v_call: TRBV20-1
d_call: .
j_call: TRBJ2-5
cdr3_nt: TGCAGTGCTAGAGATTCTCGCCAGGGTGTCGGCTGGGGGTTGAGGGAGACCCAGTACTTC
cdr3_aa: CSARDSRQGVGWGLRETQYF

clone_size: .
v_call: TRBV20-1
d_call: .
j_call: TRBJ2-7
cdr3_nt: TGCAGTGCTAGAGATCGGGGCAGGGTCTACGAGCAGTACTTC
cdr3_aa: CSARDRGRVYEQYF

clone_size: many
v_call: TRBV28
d_call: TRBD2
j_call: TRBJ2-2
cdr3_nt: TGTGCCAGCAGTTTATCTCGGTGGTTTAGGCTAGCGGGAGCCTCGAACACCGGGGAGCTGTTTTTT
cdr3_aa: CASSLSRWFRLAGASNTGELFF

clone_size: many
v_call: TRBV12-3/TRBV12-4
d_call: TRBD1
j_call: TRBJ1-5
cdr3_nt: TGTGCCAGCAGTTTATACAGGGGGAATCAGCCCCAGCATTTT
cdr3_aa: CASSLYRGNQPQHF

clone_size: .
v_call: TRBV25-1
d_call: .
j_call: TRBJ2-5
cdr3_nt: TGTGCCAGCAGTGAAATCGCGACCGGGGAGACCCAGTACTTC
cdr3_aa: CASSEIATGETQYF

clone_size: many
v_call: TRBV18
d_call: TRBD1
j_call: TRBJ2-7
cdr3_nt: TGTGCCAGCTCACCGGGACAGGGGGACTCCTACGAGCAGTACTTC
cdr3_aa: CASSPGQGDSYEQYF

clone_size: .
v_call: TRBV20-1
d_call: TRBD1
j_call: TRBJ2-4
cdr3_nt: TGCAGTGCGGCGACAGGGCTCAAAAACATTCAGTACTTC
cdr3_aa: CSAATGLKNIQYF

clone_size: .
v_call: TRBV29-1
d_call: TRBD1
j_call: TRBJ2-2
cdr3_nt: TGCAGCGGGGGACAGGTGAACACCGGGGAGCTGTTTTTT
cdr3_aa: CSGGQVNTGELFF

clone_size: many
v_call: TRBV5-1
d_call: TRBD1
j_call: TRBJ2-7
cdr3_nt: TGCGCCAGCAGTTTGGTGGGACAGGGGGCCGAGCAGTACTTC
cdr3_aa: CASSLVGQGAEQYF

clone_size: many
v_call: TRBV12-3/TRBV12-4
d_call: .
j_call: TRBJ2-7
cdr3_nt: TGTGCCAGCAGATCCGCCGGGTCCGAGCAGTACTTC
cdr3_aa: CASRSAGSEQYF

clone_size: many
v_call: TRBV7-2
d_call: .
j_call: TRBJ1-5
cdr3_nt: TGTGCCAGCAGCTTAGAATTGGTAGATCAGCCCCAGCATTTT
cdr3_aa: CASSLELVDQPQHF

clone_size: .
v_call: TRBV2
d_call: .
j_call: TRBJ2-4
cdr3_nt: TGTGCCAGCTGTAGGTCCAGGGGAGTCGAAAACATTCAGTACTTC
cdr3_aa: CASCRSRGVENIQYF

clone_size: few
v_call: TRBV29-1
d_call: .
j_call: TRBJ2-1
cdr3_nt: TGCAGCGTTGAATTCGGGAGCCCCAATGAGCAGTTCTTC
cdr3_aa: CSVEFGSPNEQFF

clone_size: few
v_call: TRBV19
d_call: TRBD1
j_call: TRBJ2-1
cdr3_nt: TGTGCCAGTGTACAGGGGTATCCTTACAATGAGCAGTTCTTC
cdr3_aa: CASVQGYPYNEQFF

clone_size: .
v_call: TRBV20-1
d_call: TRBD2
j_call: TRBJ2-2
cdr3_nt: TGCAGTGCAAGGACTAGCGGGAGGGCCCTAGTTACCGGGGAGCTGTTTTTT
cdr3_aa: CSARTSGRALVTGELFF

clone_size: many
v_call: TRBV11-2
d_call: TRBD2
j_call: TRBJ2-1
cdr3_nt: TGTGCCAGCAGCAATAGCGGGAGACTCAATGAGCAGTTCTTC
cdr3_aa: CASSNSGRLNEQFF

clone_size: .
v_call: TRBV20-1
d_call: .
j_call: TRBJ2-7
cdr3_nt: TGCAGTGCTAACTCCCACCCCTACGAGCAGTACTTC
cdr3_aa: CSANSHPYEQYF

clone_size: many
v_call: TRBV5-1
d_call: .
j_call: TRBJ2-1
cdr3_nt: TGCGCCAGCAGCTGGACTAGGGGGGGTGAGCAGTTCTTC
cdr3_aa: CASSWTRGGEQFF

clone_size: .
v_call: TRBV5-1
d_call: TRBD2
j_call: TRBJ2-5
cdr3_nt: TGCGCCAGCAGCTTGGTACCTAGCGGACAAGAGACCCAGTACTTC
cdr3_aa: CASSLVPSGQETQYF

clone_size: few
v_call: TRBV19
d_call: .
j_call: TRBJ2-5
cdr3_nt: TGTGCCAGTAGTATAGATTTGGGAGAGACCCAGTACTTC
cdr3_aa: CASSIDLGETQYF

clone_size: .
v_call: TRBV10-3
d_call: TRBD1
j_call: TRBJ2-1
cdr3_nt: TGTGCCATCAGGGACGAACGGGACAGCTCCTACAATGAGCAGTTCTTC
cdr3_aa: CAIRDERDSSYNEQFF

clone_size: many
v_call: TRBV20-1
d_call: .
j_call: TRBJ1-1
cdr3_nt: TGCAGTGCTAGAGATCCCGGGGTCCCTGAAGCTTTCTTT
cdr3_aa: CSARDPGVPEAFF

clone_size: .
v_call: TRBV18
d_call: .
j_call: TRBJ1-1
cdr3_nt: TGTGCCAGCTCACGTACAGCACTGAACACTGAAGCTTTCTTT
cdr3_aa: CASSRTALNTEAFF

clone_size: many
v_call: TRBV20-1
d_call: .
j_call: TRBJ2-4
cdr3_nt: TGCAGTGCTAGCCATAGCAGGGAGGCCAAAAACATTCAGTACTTC
cdr3_aa: CSASHSREAKNIQYF

clone_size: .
v_call: TRBV20-1
d_call: TRBD1
j_call: TRBJ1-1
cdr3_nt: TGCAGTGCTAGAGATCCCTCAGGACAGGGGAGAATGAACACTGAAGCTTTCTTT
cdr3_aa: CSARDPSGQGRMNTEAFF

clone_size: many
v_call: TRBV5-1
d_call: TRBD1
j_call: TRBJ1-1
cdr3_nt: TGCGCCAGCAGCTTGGAAGGGACAGGGTACGAGGCTTTCTTT
cdr3_aa: CASSLEGTGYEAFF

clone_size: many
v_call: TRBV30
d_call: TRBD2
j_call: TRBJ2-7
cdr3_nt: TGTGCCTGGACCGGGGGGTCCTACGAGCAGTACTTC
cdr3_aa: CAWTGGSYEQYF

clone_size: .
v_call: TRBV20-1
d_call: TRBD1
j_call: TRBJ2-5
cdr3_nt: TGCAGTGCTAGAGATGCAACCCAATCAAGGGGACAGGGCCAAGAGACCCAGTACTTC
cdr3_aa: CSARDATQSRGQGQETQYF

clone_size: many
v_call: TRBV12-3/TRBV12-4
d_call: TRBD1
j_call: TRBJ2-4
cdr3_nt: TGTGCCAGCAGTTTAGGAATGGACAGGGCGATCAAAAACATTCAGTACTTC
cdr3_aa: CASSLGMDRAIKNIQYF

clone_size: few
v_call: TRBV7-9
d_call: TRBD2
j_call: TRBJ2-1
cdr3_nt: TGTGCCAGCAGCTTACTACTAGCGGGTAATGAGCAGTTCTTC
cdr3_aa: CASSLLLAGNEQFF

clone_size: few
v_call: TRBV28
d_call: TRBD1
j_call: TRBJ2-7
cdr3_nt: TGTGCCAGCACCATACGGCAGGGGGCCTCCTACGAGCAGTACTTC
cdr3_aa: CASTIRQGASYEQYF

clone_size: few
v_call: TRBV7-9
d_call: TRBD2
j_call: TRBJ2-3
cdr3_nt: TGTGCCAGCAGCTTAGTCCCTAGCGGGAGAATAGATACGCAGTATTTT
cdr3_aa: CASSLVPSGRIDTQYF

clone_size: few
v_call: TRBV5-8
d_call: TRBD1
j_call: TRBJ2-5
cdr3_nt: TGTGCCAGCAGCTTAGTTATGGACAGGGTGGAGACCCAGTACTTC
cdr3_aa: CASSLVMDRVETQYF

clone_size: many
v_call: TRBV7-9
d_call: TRBD2
j_call: TRBJ2-3
cdr3_nt: TGTGCCAGCAGCTCCCCTTTAGCGGGAGGCGCAGATACGCAGTATTTT
cdr3_aa: CASSSPLAGGADTQYF

clone_size: many
v_call: TRBV11-2
d_call: .
j_call: TRBJ2-3
cdr3_nt: TGTGCCAGCAGCTTATTACAGATCTCAGATACGCAGTATTTT
cdr3_aa: CASSLLQISDTQYF

clone_size: many
v_call: TRBV11-2
d_call: .
j_call: TRBJ2-7
cdr3_nt: TGTGCCAGCAGCTTAGCTGAGAGCTCCTACGAGCAGTACTTC
cdr3_aa: CASSLAESSYEQYF

clone_size: .
v_call: TRBV20-1
d_call: TRBD1
j_call: TRBJ2-1
cdr3_nt: TGCAGTGCATGGGGACAGGGTAGCAATGAGCAGTTCTTC
cdr3_aa: CSAWGQGSNEQFF

clone_size: many
v_call: TRBV28
d_call: .
j_call: TRBJ1-1
cdr3_nt: TGTGCCAGCATTCTCAACACTGAAGCTTTCTTT
cdr3_aa: CASILNTEAFF

clone_size: many
v_call: TRBV6-1
d_call: TRBD2
j_call: TRBJ2-3
cdr3_nt: TGTGCCAGCAGTATCCTAGCGGGAGAAACAGATACGCAGTATTTT
cdr3_aa: CASSILAGETDTQYF

clone_size: .
v_call: TRBV7-3
d_call: TRBD2
j_call: TRBJ2-3
cdr3_nt: TGTGCCAGCAGCACCGGGACTAGCGGCTACACAGATACGCAGTATTTT
cdr3_aa: CASSTGTSGYTDTQYF

clone_size: .
v_call: TRBV6-1
d_call: .
j_call: TRBJ2-7
cdr3_nt: TGTGCCAGCAGTGCTCCTAACGAGCAGTACTTC
cdr3_aa: CASSAPNEQYF